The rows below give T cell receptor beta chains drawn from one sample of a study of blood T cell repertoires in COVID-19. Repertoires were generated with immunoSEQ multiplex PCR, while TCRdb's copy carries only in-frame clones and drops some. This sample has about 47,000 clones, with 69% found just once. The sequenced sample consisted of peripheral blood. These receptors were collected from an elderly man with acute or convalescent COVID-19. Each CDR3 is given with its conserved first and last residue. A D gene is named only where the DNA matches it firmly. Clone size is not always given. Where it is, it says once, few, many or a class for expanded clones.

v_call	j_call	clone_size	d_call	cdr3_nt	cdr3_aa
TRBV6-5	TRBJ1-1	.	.	TGTGCCAGCAGTTATCACACGGGGGACACTGAAGCTTTCTTT	CASSYHTGDTEAFF
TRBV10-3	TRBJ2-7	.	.	TGTGCCATCAGTCCGGGACTCGCCTACGAGCAGTACTTC	CAISPGLAYEQYF
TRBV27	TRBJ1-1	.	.	TGTGCCAGCAGGCCAAACCGGGGGGGTGAAGCTTTCTTT	CASRPNRGGEAFF
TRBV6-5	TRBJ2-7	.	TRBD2	TGTGCCGGACGCCTTGGGCGGGGGTTGGACGAGCAGTACTTC	CAGRLGRGLDEQYF
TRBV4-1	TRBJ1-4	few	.	TGCGCCAGCAGCCTTCAATCTCCAGTCTCTAATGAAAAACTGTTTTTT	CASSLQSPVSNEKLFF
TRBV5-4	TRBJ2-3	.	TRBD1	TGTGCCAGCAGCTTGTACAGGGGGCGCGCAGATACGCAGTATTTT	CASSLYRGRADTQYF
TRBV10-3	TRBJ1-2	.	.	TGTGCCATCAAACAGACAGGCCTCTCAACTTCGGGCTATGGCTACACCTTC	CAIKQTGLSTSGYGYTF
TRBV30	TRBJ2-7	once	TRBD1	TGTGCCTGGGGGGACAGGACCTACGAGCAGTACTTC	CAWGDRTYEQYF
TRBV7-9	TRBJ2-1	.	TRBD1	TGTGCCAGCAGCCTCACCGGGACAGGGGGATCCTACAATGAGCAGTTCTTC	CASSLTGTGGSYNEQFF
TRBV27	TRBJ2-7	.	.	TGTGCCAGCAGCGGCCGGGACTACGAGCAGTACTTC	CASSGRDYEQYF
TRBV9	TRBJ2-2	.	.	TGTGCCAGCAGCGTAGCTGGGGCAGGGGACACCGGGGAGCTGTTTTTT	CASSVAGAGDTGELFF
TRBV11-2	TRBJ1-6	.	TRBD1	TGTGCCAGCAGCCCAACAGGGGCGCGCTCACCCCTCCACTTT	CASSPTGARSPLHF
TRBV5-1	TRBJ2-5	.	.	TGCGCCAGCAGACCGGAGGTTCCGCGCGTCGGGACCCAGTACTTC	CASRPEVPRVGTQYF
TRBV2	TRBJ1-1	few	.	TGTGCCAGCAGTGCCGGGAACACTGAAGCTTTCTTT	CASSAGNTEAFF